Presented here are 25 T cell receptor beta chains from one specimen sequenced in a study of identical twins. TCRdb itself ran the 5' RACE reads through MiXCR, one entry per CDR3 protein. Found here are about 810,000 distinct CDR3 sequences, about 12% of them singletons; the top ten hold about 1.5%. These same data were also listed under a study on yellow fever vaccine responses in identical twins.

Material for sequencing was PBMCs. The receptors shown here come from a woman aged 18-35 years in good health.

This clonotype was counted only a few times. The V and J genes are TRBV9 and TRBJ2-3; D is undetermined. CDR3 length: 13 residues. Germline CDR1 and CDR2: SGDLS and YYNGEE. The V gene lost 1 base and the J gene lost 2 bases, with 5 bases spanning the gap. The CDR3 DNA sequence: TGTGCCAGCAGCGTAACCGACACAGATACGCAGTATTTT. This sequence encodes CASSVTDTDTQYF.

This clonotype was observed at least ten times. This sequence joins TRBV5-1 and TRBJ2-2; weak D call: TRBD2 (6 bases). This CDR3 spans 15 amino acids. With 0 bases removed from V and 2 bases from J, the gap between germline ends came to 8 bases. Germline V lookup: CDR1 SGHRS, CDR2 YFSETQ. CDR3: CASSLGTTNTGELFF. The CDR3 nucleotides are TGCGCCAGCAGCTTGGGGACTACAAACACCGGGGAGCTGTTTTTT.

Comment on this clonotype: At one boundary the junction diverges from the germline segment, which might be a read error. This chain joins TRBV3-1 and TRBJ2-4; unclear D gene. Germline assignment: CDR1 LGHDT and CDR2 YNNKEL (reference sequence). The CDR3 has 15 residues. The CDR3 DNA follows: TGTGCCAGCAGCCAAGTCGTAGGCGCCAGAAACATTCAGTACTTC. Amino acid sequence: CASSQVVGARNIQYF.

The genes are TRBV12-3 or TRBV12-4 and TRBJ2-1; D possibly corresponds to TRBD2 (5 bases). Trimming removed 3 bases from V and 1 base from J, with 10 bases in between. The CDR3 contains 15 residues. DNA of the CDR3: TGTGCCAGCAGTTTGGGAGAGTTGTCCTACAATGAGCAGTTCTTC. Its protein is CASSLGELSYNEQFF.

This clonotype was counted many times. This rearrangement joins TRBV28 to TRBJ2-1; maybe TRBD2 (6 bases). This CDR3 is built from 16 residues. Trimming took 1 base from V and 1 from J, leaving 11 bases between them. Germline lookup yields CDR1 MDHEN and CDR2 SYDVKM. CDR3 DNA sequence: TGTGCCAGCAGTTTATCTCTGACTAGATCCTACAATGAGCAGTTCTTC. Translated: CASSLSLTRSYNEQFF.

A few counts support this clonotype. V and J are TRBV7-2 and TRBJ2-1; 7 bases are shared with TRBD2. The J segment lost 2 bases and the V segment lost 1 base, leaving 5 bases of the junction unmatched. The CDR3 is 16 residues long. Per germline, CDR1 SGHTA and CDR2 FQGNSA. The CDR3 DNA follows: TGTGCCAGCAGCTTAGTGCGGGGGTTGACCTACAATGAGCAGTTCTTC. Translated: CASSLVRGLTYNEQFF.

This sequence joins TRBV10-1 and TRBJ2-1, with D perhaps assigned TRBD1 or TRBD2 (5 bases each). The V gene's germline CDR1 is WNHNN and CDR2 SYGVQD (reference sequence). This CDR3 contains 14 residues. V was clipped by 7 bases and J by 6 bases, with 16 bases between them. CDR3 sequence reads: CASKPGRSANEQFF. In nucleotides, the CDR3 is TGCGCCAGCAAGCCGGGACGGAGTGCCAATGAGCAGTTCTTC.

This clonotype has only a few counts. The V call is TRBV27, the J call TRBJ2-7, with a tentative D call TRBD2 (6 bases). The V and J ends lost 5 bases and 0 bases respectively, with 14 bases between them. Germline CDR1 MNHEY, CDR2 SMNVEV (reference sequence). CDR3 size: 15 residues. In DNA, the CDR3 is TGTGCCAGCAGTCTGGGTAGGGGAGGCTCCTACGAGCAGTACTTC. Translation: CASSLGRGGSYEQYF.

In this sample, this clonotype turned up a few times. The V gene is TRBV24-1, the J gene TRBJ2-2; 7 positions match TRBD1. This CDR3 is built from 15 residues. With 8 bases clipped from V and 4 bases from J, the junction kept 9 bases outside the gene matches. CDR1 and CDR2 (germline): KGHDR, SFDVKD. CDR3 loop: CATTQTGSSTGELFF. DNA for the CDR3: TGTGCCACCACGCAGACAGGGTCGAGCACCGGGGAGCTGTTTTTT.

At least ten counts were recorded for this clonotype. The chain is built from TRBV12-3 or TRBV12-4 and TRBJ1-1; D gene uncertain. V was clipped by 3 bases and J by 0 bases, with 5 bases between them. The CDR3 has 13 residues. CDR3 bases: TGTGCCAGCAGTTTCCAAATGAACACTGAAGCTTTCTTT. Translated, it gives CASSFQMNTEAFF.

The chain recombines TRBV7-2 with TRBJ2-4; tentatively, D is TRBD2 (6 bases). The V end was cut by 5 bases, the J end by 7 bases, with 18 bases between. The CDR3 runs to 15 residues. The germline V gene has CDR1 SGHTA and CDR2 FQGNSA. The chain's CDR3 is CASSHVAEGRNIQYF. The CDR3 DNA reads TGTGCCAGCAGCCATGTAGCGGAGGGAAGGAACATTCAGTACTTC.

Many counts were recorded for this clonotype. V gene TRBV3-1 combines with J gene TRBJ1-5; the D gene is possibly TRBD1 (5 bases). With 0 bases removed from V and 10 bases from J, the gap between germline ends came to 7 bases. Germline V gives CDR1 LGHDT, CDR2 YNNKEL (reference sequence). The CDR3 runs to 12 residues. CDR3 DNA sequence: TGTGCCAGCAGCCAAGAATGGGGCCCCCAGCATTTT. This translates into CASSQEWGPQHF.

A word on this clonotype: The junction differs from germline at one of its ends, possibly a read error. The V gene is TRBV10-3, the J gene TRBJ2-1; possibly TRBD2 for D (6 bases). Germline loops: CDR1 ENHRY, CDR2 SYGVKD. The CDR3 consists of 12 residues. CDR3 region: CAINERDNEQFF. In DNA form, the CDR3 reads TGTGCCATCAATGAGCGGGACAATGAGCAGTTCTTC.

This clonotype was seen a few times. Written as DNA, the CDR3 is TGTGCCAGCAGTGAACTGCCCGAGCAGTTCTTC. Translating it yields CASSELPEQFF. The genes are TRBV6-1 and TRBJ2-1; no clear D. Germline CDR1 reads MNHNS; CDR2 reads SASEGT. The CDR3 has 11 residues. The germline V and J ends were trimmed by 2 bases and 10 bases, with 6 bases remaining between them.

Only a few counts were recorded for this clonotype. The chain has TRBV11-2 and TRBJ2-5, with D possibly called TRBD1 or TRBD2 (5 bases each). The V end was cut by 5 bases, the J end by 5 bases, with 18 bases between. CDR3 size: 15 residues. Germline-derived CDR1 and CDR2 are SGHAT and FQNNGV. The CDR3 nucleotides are TGTGCCAGCAGCCAACCGTGGGGGAATGTGGAGACCCAGTACTTC. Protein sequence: CASSQPWGNVETQYF.

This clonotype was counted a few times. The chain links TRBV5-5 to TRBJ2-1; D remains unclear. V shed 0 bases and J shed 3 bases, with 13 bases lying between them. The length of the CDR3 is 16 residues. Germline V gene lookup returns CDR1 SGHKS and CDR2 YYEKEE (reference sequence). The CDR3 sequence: CASSLGVGLGYNEQFF. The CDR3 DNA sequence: TGTGCCAGCAGCTTGGGAGTTGGTCTTGGCTACAATGAGCAGTTCTTC.

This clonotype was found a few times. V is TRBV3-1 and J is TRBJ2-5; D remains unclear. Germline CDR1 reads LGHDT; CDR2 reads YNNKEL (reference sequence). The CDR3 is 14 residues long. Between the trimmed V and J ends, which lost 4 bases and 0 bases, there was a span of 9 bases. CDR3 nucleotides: TGTGCCAGCAGCCGGCGTCCCGACCAAGAGACCCAGTACTTC. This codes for CASSRRPDQETQYF.

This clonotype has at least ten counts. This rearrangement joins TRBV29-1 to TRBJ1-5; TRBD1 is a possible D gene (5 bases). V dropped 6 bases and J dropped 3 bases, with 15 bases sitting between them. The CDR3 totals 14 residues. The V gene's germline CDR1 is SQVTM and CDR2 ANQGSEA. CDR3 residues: CSVSLGTDNQPQHF. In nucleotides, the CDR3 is TGCAGCGTCAGCTTAGGGACGGACAATCAGCCCCAGCATTTT.

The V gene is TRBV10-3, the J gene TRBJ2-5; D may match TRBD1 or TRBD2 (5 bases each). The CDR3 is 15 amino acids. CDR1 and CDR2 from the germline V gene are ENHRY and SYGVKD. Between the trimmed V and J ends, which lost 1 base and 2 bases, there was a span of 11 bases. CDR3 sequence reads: CAISEFGTEQETQYF. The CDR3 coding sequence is TGTGCCATCAGTGAGTTCGGGACCGAGCAAGAGACCCAGTACTTC.

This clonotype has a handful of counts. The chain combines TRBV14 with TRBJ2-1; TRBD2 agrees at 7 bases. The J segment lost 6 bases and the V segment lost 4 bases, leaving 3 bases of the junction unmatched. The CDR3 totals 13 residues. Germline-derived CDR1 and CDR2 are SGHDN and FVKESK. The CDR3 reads CASSPREGNEQFF. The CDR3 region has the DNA TGTGCCAGCAGCCCCAGGGAGGGCAATGAGCAGTTCTTC.

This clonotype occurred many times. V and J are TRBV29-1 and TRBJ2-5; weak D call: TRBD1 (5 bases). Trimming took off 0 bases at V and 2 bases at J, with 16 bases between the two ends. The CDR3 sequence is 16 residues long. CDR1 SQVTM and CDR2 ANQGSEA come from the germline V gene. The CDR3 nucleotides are TGCAGCGTTGAAGAAAGTGGACACCTGTGGCAAGAGACCCAGTACTTC. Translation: CSVEESGHLWQETQYF.

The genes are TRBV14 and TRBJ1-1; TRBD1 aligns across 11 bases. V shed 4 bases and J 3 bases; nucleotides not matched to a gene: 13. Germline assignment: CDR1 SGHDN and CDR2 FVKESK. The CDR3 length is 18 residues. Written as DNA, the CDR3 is TGTGCCAGCAGCCCCCTTCTCGGGACAGGGGGATTGGACACTGAAGCTTTCTTT. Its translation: CASSPLLGTGGLDTEAFF.

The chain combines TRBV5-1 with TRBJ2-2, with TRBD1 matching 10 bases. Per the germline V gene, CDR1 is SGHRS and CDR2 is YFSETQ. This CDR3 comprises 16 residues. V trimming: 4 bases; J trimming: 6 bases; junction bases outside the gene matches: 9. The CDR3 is CASSPGQGPYAGELFF. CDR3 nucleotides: TGCGCCAGCAGCCCGGGACAGGGGCCTTACGCCGGGGAGCTGTTTTTT.

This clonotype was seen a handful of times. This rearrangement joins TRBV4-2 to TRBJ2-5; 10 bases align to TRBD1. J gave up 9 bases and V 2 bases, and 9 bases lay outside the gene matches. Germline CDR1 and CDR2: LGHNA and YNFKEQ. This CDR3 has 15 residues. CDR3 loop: CASSQPGQGTGAQYF. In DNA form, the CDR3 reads TGTGCCAGCAGCCAACCGGGACAGGGGACGGGGGCCCAGTACTTC.

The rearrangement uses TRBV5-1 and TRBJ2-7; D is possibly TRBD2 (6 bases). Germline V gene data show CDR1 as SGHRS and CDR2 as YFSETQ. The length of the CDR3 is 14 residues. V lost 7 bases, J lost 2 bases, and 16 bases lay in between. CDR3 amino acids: CASPVAGRTYEQYV. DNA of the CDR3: TGCGCCAGCCCCGTGGCAGGGAGGACCTACGAGCAGTACGTC.